This T cell receptor beta chain was captured by sequencing in a study of response to subunit inactivated influenza vaccine. Study-level results: Authors suggested each seasonal flu vaccination may recruit only limited numbers of new T cells.

Notes on this clonotype: Its antigen remains unknown.

The CDR3 covers 18 residues. One entry per CDR3 protein, called by TCRdb with MiXCR from the RT-PCR reads. The repertoire holds around 540,000 distinct CDR3 sequences, with 10% to 15% as singletons. The sequence was obtained from a man aged 45 to 65 who received an inactivated influenza vaccine. Sequences were derived from PBMCs from blood, sampled on the day of vaccination. The J gene is TRBJ2-5, the V gene TRBV21-1; the DNA was not compared with TRBD2, the D call given in the table. TRBV21-1 is an annotated pseudogene. CDR3 region: CASSTSSLAEPLQETQYF. In DNA, the CDR3 is TGTGCCAGCAGCACGAGTAGCCTAGCGGAACCTCTCCAAGAGACCCAGTACTTC.